Listed here are 21 T cell receptor beta chains from one sample, sequenced in a study of blood T cell repertoires in COVID-19. The repertoire was sequenced with immunoSEQ multiplex PCR; TCRdb's copy has only in-frame clones and lacks some. The table has 250,000 or so clones, more than 75% seen once. The source material was peripheral blood. Receptors originate from a woman in her sixties or seventies with active or convalescent COVID-19.

The chain carries TRBV4-3 and TRBJ2-5; D might be TRBD2 (6 bases). Trimming removed 4 bases from V and 3 bases from J, with 15 bases in between. The CDR3 extends over 15 amino acids. Per the germline V gene, CDR1 is LGHNA and CDR2 is YSLEER. Here the CDR3 reads CASSPLGRLEETQYF. CDR3 in DNA: TGCGCCAGCAGCCCCCTGGGGAGGTTAGAAGAGACCCAGTACTTC.

This chain links TRBV7-2 with TRBJ2-7; TRBD1 agrees at 12 bases. The CDR3 consists of 17 residues. The V segment lost 4 bases and the J segment 6 bases; nucleotides outside the gene matches: 13. Germline loops: CDR1 SGHTA, CDR2 FQGNSA. CDR3: CASSWGDRGRGAGEQYF. The DNA of the CDR3 is TGTGCCAGCAGCTGGGGGGACAGGGGGCGAGGTGCGGGCGAGCAGTACTTC.

V and J are TRBV4-3 and TRBJ1-2, with D unresolved. The germline gives CDR1 LGHNA, CDR2 YSLEER. CDR3 size: 18 residues. V was shortened by 0 bases and J by 7 bases, with 24 bases between the two germline ends. The DNA of the CDR3 is TGCGCCAGCAGCCAAGATTCCGAGGCCGTAGGAGGGAAGTCTGGCTACACCTTC. Its protein product is CASSQDSEAVGGKSGYTF.

The rearrangement links TRBV7-6 to TRBJ2-7; D is unresolved. V lost 2 bases and J lost 5, with 4 bases in between. The CDR3 is 11 residues long. Per the germline V gene, CDR1 is SGHVS and CDR2 is FNYEAQ. The CDR3 loop reads CASSLTNEQYF. The CDR3 DNA follows: TGTGCCAGCAGCTTAACAAACGAGCAGTACTTC.

This clone was seen only once. The chain joins TRBV2 to TRBJ1-1, with 9 bases that match TRBD1. J lost 10 bases, V lost 8 bases, and 8 bases had no gene match. This CDR3 contains 12 residues. Per the germline V gene, CDR1 is SNHLY and CDR2 is FYNNEI. The CDR3 nucleotides are TGTGCCAGCCCAGAAAGGGGACAGGGAGCTTTCTTT. The encoded protein is CASPERGQGAFF.

J is TRBJ1-1 and V is TRBV5-1, with D tentatively TRBD1 (6 bases). The CDR3 is made up of 16 amino acids. Per the germline V gene, CDR1 is SGHRS and CDR2 is YFSETQ. The V and J ends lost 1 base and 0 bases respectively, with 13 bases between them. The CDR3: CASSLLPGALNTEAFF. CDR3 bases: TGCGCCAGCAGCTTGCTCCCAGGGGCCTTGAACACTGAAGCTTTCTTT.

The J gene is TRBJ2-7, the V gene TRBV4-3; 10 bases align to TRBD1. CDR3 length: 17 residues. V lost 1 base, J lost 2 bases, and 8 bases stayed unmatched. Germline V lookup: CDR1 LGHNA, CDR2 YSLEER. As DNA, the CDR3 is TGCGCCAGCAGCCAAGGCTATAGTGGGACAGGGGCCTACGAGCAGTACTTC. Protein sequence: CASSQGYSGTGAYEQYF.

The chain employs TRBV19 and TRBJ2-2; 7 bases map to TRBD1. Germline trimming cut 6 bases from V and 3 bases from J; bases unmatched to any gene: 7. The CDR3 totals 15 residues. Germline assignment: CDR1 LNHDA and CDR2 SQIVND (reference sequence). The CDR3 region is CASSLDRVHTGELFF. The DNA for the CDR3 is TGTGCCAGTAGCCTTGACAGGGTGCACACCGGGGAGCTGTTTTTT. The full variable domain, completed using reference TRBV19 and TRBJ2-2, is DGGITQSPKYLFRKEGQNVTLSCEQNLNHDAMYWYRQDPGQGLRLIYYSQIVNDFQKGDIAEGYSVSREKKESFPLTVTSAQKNPTAFYLCASSLDRVHTGELFFGEGSRLTVL.

This clone was seen more than once but under ten times. V usage is TRBV6-5 and J usage is TRBJ1-1; TRBD1 matches 7 bases. CDR3 length: 13 amino acids. V trimming: 10 bases; J trimming: 9 bases; junction bases outside the gene matches: 14. The V gene's germline CDR1 is MNHEY and CDR2 SVGAGI. CDR3 residues: CATKGAVRDQAFF. The CDR3 nucleotides read TGTGCCACCAAGGGGGCTGTGAGGGATCAAGCTTTCTTT.

The CDR3 sequence is CASRRTGGSGELFF. DNA of the CDR3: TGTGCCAGCAGACGGACAGGGGGCTCCGGGGAGCTGTTTTTT. The chain uses TRBV27 and TRBJ2-2, with TRBD1 matching 11 bases. V lost 6 bases, J lost 6 bases, and 3 bases stayed unmatched. Looked up from germline, CDR1 is MNHEY and CDR2 is SMNVEV (reference sequence). This CDR3 comprises 14 residues.

The rearrangement uses TRBV19 and TRBJ1-2, with D maybe TRBD1 (5 bases). Germline V gives CDR1 LNHDA, CDR2 SQIVND (reference sequence). Trimming took off 7 bases at V and 4 bases at J, with 16 bases between the two ends. CDR3 length: 14 residues. CDR3 in amino acids: CASKSGTDLYGYTF. DNA of the CDR3: TGTGCCAGTAAGAGCGGGACGGATCTCTATGGCTACACCTTC.

This clone was picked up a small number of times. The V and J genes are TRBV7-2 and TRBJ1-3, with D maybe TRBD1 (5 bases). Trimming removed 4 bases at V and 0 bases at J, with 13 bases between. CDR1 is SGHTA, CDR2 FQGNSA, per germline. The CDR3 has 16 residues. The CDR3 DNA reads as TGTGCCAGCAGCTGGCGTCAGGGAAGCTCTGGAAACACCATATATTTT. Its protein is CASSWRQGSSGNTIYF.

The rearrangement uses TRBV7-2 and TRBJ2-2; D call uncertain. Trimming took off 5 bases at V and 5 bases at J, with 12 bases between the two ends. This CDR3 contains 14 residues. Per the germline V gene, CDR1 is SGHTA and CDR2 is FQGNSA. The DNA for the CDR3 is TGTGCCAGCAGCCCGATGTTCGGGACCGGGGAGCTGTTTTTT. Protein: CASSPMFGTGELFF.

The V gene is TRBV6-5, the J gene TRBJ1-2, with D possibly matching TRBD1 (6 bases). V was cut by 0 bases and J by 4 bases, with 15 bases left in between. Germline values: CDR1 MNHEY, CDR2 SVGAGI. The CDR3 runs 16 residues. CDR3 sequence: CASSYSGQNKAYGYTF. The CDR3 coding sequence is TGTGCCAGCAGTTACTCTGGACAGAACAAGGCCTATGGCTACACCTTC.

This chain connects TRBV12-3 or TRBV12-4 to TRBJ1-2, with 7 bases identical to TRBD1. This CDR3 is 13 amino acids long. V gave up 5 bases and J gave up 4 bases; unmatched junction bases: 4. The CDR3 region is CASSPDRPYGYTF. CDR3 sequence (DNA): TGTGCCAGCAGTCCGGACAGGCCCTATGGCTACACCTTC.

The chain employs TRBV3-1 (or the pseudogene TRBV3-2) and TRBJ1-1; possibly TRBD1 for D (5 bases). CDR3 length: 14 residues. Germline V gene lookup returns CDR1 LGHDT and CDR2 YNNKEL (reference sequence). V was pared by 2 bases and J by 0 bases, with 7 bases between. CDR3 in amino acids: CASSQNRMNTEAFF. CDR3 bases: TGTGCCAGCAGCCAAAACAGGATGAACACTGAAGCTTTCTTT.

The sample holds a few counts of this clone. This chain joins TRBV5-1 and TRBJ1-4, with D uncertain. The length of the CDR3 is 14 residues. Germline lookup yields CDR1 SGHRS and CDR2 YFSETQ. V was pared by 5 bases and J by 8 bases, with 16 bases between. This chain's CDR3 is CASSRAAAGEKLFF. The CDR3 DNA sequence: TGCGCCAGCAGTCGTGCCGCCGCCGGGGAAAAACTGTTTTTT.

The chain employs TRBV7-8 and TRBJ1-5; 7 bases line up with TRBD1. Per the germline V gene, CDR1 is SGHVS and CDR2 is FQNEAQ. This CDR3 comprises 16 residues. V lost 5 bases and J lost 0; bases outside the gene matches: 7. For the CDR3, the DNA is TGTGCCAGCAGCCCACTACAGGGGAATAGCAATCAGCCCCAGCATTTT. Its translation: CASSPLQGNSNQPQHF.

The V and J genes are TRBV5-1 and TRBJ2-7, with 8 bases that match TRBD1. CDR1 is SGHRS and CDR2 is YFSETQ in the germline V gene. V shed 4 bases and J 5 bases; nucleotides not matched to a gene: 8. The CDR3 has 14 amino acids. The CDR3 here is CASSTTRTGNEQYF. The CDR3 nucleotides read TGCGCCAGCAGCACCACTAGGACAGGGAACGAGCAGTACTTC.

The chain uses TRBV5-1 and TRBJ1-3, with D uncertain. Germline CDR1 SGHRS, CDR2 YFSETQ. The CDR3 length is 16 residues. Trimming shortened V by 1 base and J by 0 bases, and 11 bases separated the two germline ends. CDR3 nucleotides: TGCGCCAGCAGCTTGAGCACCACGGGCTCTGGAAACACCATATATTTT. Translation gives CASSLSTTGSGNTIYF.

The rearrangement uses TRBV6-1 and TRBJ1-2, with a possible D match to TRBD1 (6 bases). The CDR3 consists of 17 residues. Germline CDR1 reads MNHNS; CDR2 reads SASEGT. The ends were cut back, 1 base at V and 4 bases at J, with 19 bases in the middle. CDR3 nucleotides: TGTGCCAGCAGTGAAGAGGGGGTGGCCTCCAACCTCTATGGCTACACCTTC. This translates into CASSEEGVASNLYGYTF.